The sequence of this TCR beta chain was determined in a study of cytomegalovirus exposure and HLA in healthy donors. The CDR3 is made up of 20 amino acids. Worth noting for this clone: What it recognizes is unknown.

Broader study findings: It was shown in a later analysis that HLA-associated TCR beta chains were more clonally expanded than other, equally common chains.

The PCR employed 60 Vbeta primers together with 13 Jbeta primers. The method was immunoSEQ multiplex PCR; TCRdb's version includes in-frame clones alone and lacks a portion of them. The table records about 96,000 clones, about four fifths of them present only once. This clonotype originated in a woman in her 70s in good health and CMV-seropositive. Sequences were obtained from PBMCs. The J gene is TRBJ2-3, the V gene TRBV21-1; TRBD1, the table's D call, was not compared with the DNA. TRBV21-1 is annotated as a pseudogene. The CDR3 sequence: CASSKSRSVGTGQVPDTQYF. CDR3 bases: TGTGCCAGCAGCAAAAGTAGAAGTGTGGGGACAGGGCAAGTCCCAGATACGCAGTATTTT.